This TCR beta chain was retrieved from a study of blood T cell repertoires in COVID-19. Study background: Both acute and convalescent COVID-19 samples were obtained from the United States, Italy and Spain.

The data were produced by immunoSEQ multiplex PCR, yet TCRdb's version contains in-frame clones alone and is incomplete. The table lists about 320,000 clones, about 90% of them singletons. CDR3 length equals 17 residues. Trimming stripped 4 bases from V and 2 bases from J, with 20 bases between. Germline CDR1 SGDLS, CDR2 YYNGEE. Sequenced sample: peripheral blood. V and J are TRBV9 and TRBJ2-3; D perhaps matches TRBD2 (7 bases). This receptor was identified in a man younger than 35 who had recovered from COVID-19. This CDR3 is CASSPLGASGFTDTQYF. The CDR3 nucleotides are TGTGCCAGCAGCCCTTTGGGGGCTAGCGGATTCACAGATACGCAGTATTTT.